The next 27 T cell receptor beta chains were all read from a single sample in a study of T-cell memory formation after mild COVID-19. From the 5' RACE reads, TCRdb called clonotypes with MiXCR, one entry per CDR3 protein. The table includes about 560,000 distinct CDR3 sequences, more than 15% detected once. The sequencing input was PBMCs or a T cell subset sorted from them (not recorded which). These receptors originate from an adult woman who had mild COVID-19 (a few samples of this study predate the infection). Cell type and time point are not known.

The chain couples TRBV20-1 to TRBJ2-6; 7 bases are a match to TRBD1. The V gene end was trimmed by 1 base and the J gene end by 0 bases; junction bases not matched to a gene: 6. CDR3 length equals 17 residues. Germline CDR1 reads DFQATT; CDR2 reads SNEGSKA (reference sequence). CDR3 in DNA: TGCAGTGCTAGAGGATCCGGGACAGCCTCTGGGGCCAACGTCCTGACTTTC. It specifies CSARGSGTASGANVLTF.

This clonotype was counted only a few times. This chain uses TRBV4-1 with TRBJ2-3; D gene unclear. Germline CDR1 MGHRA, CDR2 YSYEKL. The CDR3 has 15 residues. Between the trimmed V and J ends, which lost 4 bases and 2 bases, there was a span of 13 bases. The CDR3 region has the DNA TGCGCCAGCAGCCGCACCCCCCGTTCCACAGATACGCAGTATTTT. It is translated as CASSRTPRSTDTQYF.

The genes are TRBV27 and TRBJ2-7; TRBD2 might be the D (6 bases). CDR1 is MNHEY and CDR2 is SMNVEV in the germline V gene (reference sequence). V was pared by 1 base and J by 3 bases, with 10 bases between. This CDR3 comprises 14 residues. The CDR3 sequence: CASSLFQGGYEQYF. CDR3 coding DNA: TGTGCCAGCAGTTTATTTCAGGGAGGCTACGAGCAGTACTTC.

This clonotype was counted a few times. The V and J genes are TRBV6-2 or TRBV6-3 and TRBJ2-7, with D possibly being TRBD1 (5 bases). The CDR3 is 15 amino acids. Trimming pared 0 bases from V and 3 bases from J, leaving 12 bases between. From germline, CDR1 is MNHEY and CDR2 SVGEGT. Here the CDR3 DNA reads TGTGCCAGCAGTTACTCGATCCAGGGCAACTACGAGCAGTACTTC. Translated, it gives CASSYSIQGNYEQYF.

This clonotype has just a few counts. J is TRBJ2-1 and V is TRBV5-1; TRBD2 aligns across 8 bases. CDR1 and CDR2 (germline): SGHRS, YFSETQ. J gave up 6 bases and V 0 bases, and 5 bases lay outside the gene matches. The CDR3 spans 15 residues. For the CDR3, the DNA is TGCGCCAGCAGCTTGGCAGCGGGAGTGATCAATGAGCAGTTCTTC. This translates into CASSLAAGVINEQFF. The variable domain in full, with the rest retrieved from reference TRBV5-1 and TRBJ2-1, is KAGVTQTPRYLIKTRGQQVTLSCSPISGHRSVSWYQQTPGQGLQFLFEYFSETQRNKGNFPGRFSGRQFSNSRSEMNVSTLELGDSALYLCASSLAAGVINEQFFGPGTRLTVL.

The J gene is TRBJ1-4, the V gene TRBV7-8; D ambiguous. The CDR3 is made up of 13 amino acids. Germline CDR1 SGHVS, CDR2 FQNEAQ. The germline V and J ends were trimmed by 5 bases and 9 bases, with 13 bases remaining between them. The CDR3 nucleotides read TGTGCCAGCAGCGCCAATCGGGCCAAAAAACTGTTTTTT. Protein: CASSANRAKKLFF.

The genes are TRBV5-1 and TRBJ2-5; D not resolved. Trimming pared 5 bases from V and 2 bases from J, leaving 10 bases between. The germline V gene has CDR1 SGHRS and CDR2 YFSETQ. This CDR3 contains 13 residues. The CDR3 loop is CASSRRPQETQYF. The CDR3 coding sequence is TGCGCCAGCAGTCGACGGCCTCAAGAGACCCAGTACTTC.

The chain uses TRBV7-9 and TRBJ2-3; the match to TRBD1 covers 11 bases. CDR3 size: 14 residues. Per the germline V gene, CDR1 is SEHNR and CDR2 is FQNEAQ (reference sequence). The V gene end was trimmed by 7 bases and the J gene end by 4 bases; junction bases not matched to a gene: 4. The CDR3 loop reads CASTGQGVSDTQYF. CDR3 DNA: TGTGCCAGCACGGGACAGGGGGTATCAGATACGCAGTATTTT.

The chain recombines TRBV20-1 with TRBJ2-2; 8 nucleotides align to TRBD1. Trimming cost V 0 bases and J 7 bases; bases outside gene matches: 10. The CDR3 runs to 16 residues. Germline CDR1 and CDR2: DFQATT and SNEGSKA (reference sequence). CDR3 residues: CSARDRRTGPRGELFF. The CDR3 DNA is TGCAGTGCTAGAGATCGGAGGACAGGGCCCCGCGGGGAGCTGTTTTTT.

V usage is TRBV12-3 or TRBV12-4 and J usage is TRBJ1-1, with D tentatively TRBD1 (5 bases). The ends were cut back, 6 bases at V and 1 base at J, with 9 bases in the middle. The CDR3 is 13 amino acids. In DNA, the CDR3 is TGTGCCAGCAGCGGGGCAGCGAACACTGAAGCTTTCTTT. This sequence encodes CASSGAANTEAFF.

This chain uses TRBV7-8 with TRBJ1-5; 7 nucleotides match TRBD1. Germline V gives CDR1 SGHVS, CDR2 FQNEAQ. The length of the CDR3 is 17 residues. The V segment lost 1 base and the J segment 3 bases; nucleotides outside the gene matches: 9. CDR3 in amino acids: CASSLVPRQGLNQPQHF. CDR3 DNA sequence: TGTGCCAGCAGCTTAGTGCCGAGACAGGGCCTCAATCAGCCCCAGCATTTT.

The gene calls are TRBV27 and TRBJ1-4, with TRBD1 identical over 7 bases. From germline, CDR1 is MNHEY and CDR2 SMNVEV (reference sequence). The CDR3 length is 13 residues. The ends lost 4 bases at V and 8 bases at J; junction bases unmatched: 4. The CDR3 region has the DNA TGTGCCAGCAGTTCGGGCAGGGGGGAAAAACTGTTTTTT. This gives the protein CASSSGRGEKLFF.

This clonotype was seen a handful of times. This rearrangement joins TRBV5-4 to TRBJ2-7, with TRBD1 identical over 9 bases. This CDR3 has 16 residues. J gave up 0 bases and V 0 bases, and 4 bases lay outside the gene matches. Germline V gene lookup returns CDR1 SGHNT and CDR2 YYREEE (reference sequence). CDR3: CASSLVDRGNSYEQYF. The CDR3 DNA follows: TGTGCCAGCAGCTTGGTAGACAGGGGGAACTCCTACGAGCAGTACTTC.

This clonotype was seen a few times. The chain couples TRBV4-3 to TRBJ1-1; D is ambiguous. Trimming pared 0 bases from V and 8 bases from J, leaving 16 bases between. CDR1 and CDR2 (germline): LGHNA, YSLEER. The CDR3 extends over 15 amino acids. This CDR3 is CASSQDMGRNTEAFF. DNA for the CDR3: TGCGCCAGCAGCCAAGATATGGGCAGAAATACCGAAGCTTTCTTT.

The V gene is TRBV4-1, the J gene TRBJ2-1, with TRBD2 identical over 7 bases. Germline CDR1 is MGHRA and CDR2 is YSYEKL. Trimming at V came to 0 bases and at J to 4 bases, leaving 6 bases not matched to a gene. The CDR3 consists of 16 residues. CDR3 bases: TGCGCCAGCAGCCAAGAAAGGACTAGGATTTACAATGAGCAGTTCTTC. Translation gives CASSQERTRIYNEQFF.

This rearrangement joins TRBV3-1 to TRBJ2-7, with D hard to call. Trimming cost V 1 base and J 2 bases, with 12 bases left between them. Germline CDR1 and CDR2: LGHDT and YNNKEL (reference sequence). The CDR3 runs 15 residues. The CDR3 is CASSQVPGPPYEQYF. The CDR3 nucleotides read TGTGCCAGCAGCCAAGTCCCTGGGCCCCCCTACGAGCAGTACTTC.

This clonotype was seen only a few times. This chain joins TRBV6-1 and TRBJ2-7, with a possible D match to TRBD2 (5 bases). The V gene's germline CDR1 is MNHNS and CDR2 SASEGT. The CDR3 spans 16 residues. Trimming left V 2 bases short and J 3 bases short, with 17 bases between. The DNA of the CDR3 is TGTGCCAGCAGTGAAAGGACTGCCCGAGGGTTCTACGAGCAGTACTTC. It encodes CASSERTARGFYEQYF.

This clonotype was counted between two and nine times. The chain has TRBV2 and TRBJ2-7; no definite D call. Trimming left V 3 bases short and J 1 base short, with 16 bases between. This CDR3 is 16 amino acids long. The germline CDR1 and CDR2 sequences are SNHLY and FYNNEI. CDR3 bases: TGTGCCAGCAGTGATGTGACGTCCGTCGGGTCCTACGAGCAGTACTTC. Its protein product is CASSDVTSVGSYEQYF.

V gene TRBV5-1 combines with J gene TRBJ2-2, with 7 bases that match TRBD1. The junction had 9 bases not matched to a gene; V was cut back by 3 bases and J by 4 bases. The CDR3 extends over 16 amino acids. Germline-derived CDR1 and CDR2 are SGHRS and YFSETQ. CDR3 protein: CASSSIPGQSTGELFF. CDR3 in DNA: TGCGCCAGCAGCTCAATACCGGGACAGAGCACCGGGGAGCTGTTTTTT.

In this sample, this clonotype turned up a few times. This sequence joins TRBV12-3 or TRBV12-4 and TRBJ1-1, with D unclear. The CDR3 is 14 residues long. V dropped 5 bases and J dropped 0 bases, with 10 bases sitting between them. Written as DNA, the CDR3 is TGTGCCAGCAGTCCCCAGTTCATGAACACTGAAGCTTTCTTT. Translated, it gives CASSPQFMNTEAFF.

The gene calls are TRBV12-3 or TRBV12-4 and TRBJ2-2; D is perhaps TRBD1 (5 bases). V lost 6 bases and J lost 3, with 14 bases in between. The CDR3 has 15 residues. The CDR3, as DNA: TGTGCCAGCAGGAGGAGCGACAGACACACCGGGGAGCTGTTTTTT. It codes for CASRRSDRHTGELFF.

This clonotype was observed at least ten times. V is TRBV12-3 or TRBV12-4 and J is TRBJ2-1, with D possibly TRBD1 on 6 matching bases. This CDR3 contains 15 residues. V was cut by 7 bases and J by 6 bases, with 19 bases left in between. The CDR3 sequence: CASNPGDAIPNEQFF. CDR3 in DNA: TGTGCCAGCAACCCAGGGGACGCTATCCCCAATGAGCAGTTCTTC.

The V call is TRBV7-6, the J call TRBJ1-5; D is ambiguous. V lost 1 base, J lost 3 bases, and 4 bases lay in between. The germline CDR1 and CDR2 sequences are SGHVS and FNYEAQ. CDR3 length: 13 residues. CDR3 bases: TGTGCCAGCAGCTTAGACATCAATCAGCCCCAGCATTTT. Protein sequence: CASSLDINQPQHF.

The rearrangement uses TRBV4-2 and TRBJ1-2; D gene ambiguous. Germline assignment: CDR1 LGHNA and CDR2 YNFKEQ. Between the trimmed V and J ends, which lost 0 bases and 3 bases, there was a span of 23 bases. This CDR3 is built from 19 residues. In nucleotides, the CDR3 is TGTGCCAGCAGCCAAGAATACCCGGGCAGGAGATCCTTAGACTATGGCTACACCTTC. This gives the protein CASSQEYPGRRSLDYGYTF.

This clonotype was counted a few times. The CDR3 region is CASSVTGWTEAFF. The CDR3 region has the DNA TGTGCCAGTAGTGTGACAGGGTGGACTGAAGCTTTCTTT. V is TRBV19 and J is TRBJ1-1; 7 bases align to TRBD1. J was trimmed by 5 bases and V by 5 bases; bases with no gene match: 5. Germline-derived CDR1 and CDR2 are LNHDA and SQIVND (reference sequence). The CDR3 sequence is 13 residues long.

This chain links TRBV6-2 or TRBV6-3 with TRBJ2-1; weak D call: TRBD2 (5 bases). Germline assignment: CDR1 MNHEY and CDR2 SVGEGT. Trimming pared 10 bases from V and 7 bases from J, leaving 23 bases between. This CDR3 contains 15 residues. CDR3 in amino acids: CATKIRDAHFNEQFF. CDR3 DNA sequence: TGTGCCACCAAAATACGGGATGCTCATTTTAATGAGCAGTTCTTC.

A few counts support this clonotype. This chain links TRBV3-1 with TRBJ2-1; D not certain. V was shortened by 4 bases and J by 7 bases, with 14 bases between the two germline ends. The CDR3 consists of 14 residues. The V gene's germline CDR1 is LGHDT and CDR2 YNNKEL (reference sequence). CDR3 bases: TGTGCCAGCAGCCTTGGACCCCCGAAAAATGAGCAGTTCTTC. Translated: CASSLGPPKNEQFF.